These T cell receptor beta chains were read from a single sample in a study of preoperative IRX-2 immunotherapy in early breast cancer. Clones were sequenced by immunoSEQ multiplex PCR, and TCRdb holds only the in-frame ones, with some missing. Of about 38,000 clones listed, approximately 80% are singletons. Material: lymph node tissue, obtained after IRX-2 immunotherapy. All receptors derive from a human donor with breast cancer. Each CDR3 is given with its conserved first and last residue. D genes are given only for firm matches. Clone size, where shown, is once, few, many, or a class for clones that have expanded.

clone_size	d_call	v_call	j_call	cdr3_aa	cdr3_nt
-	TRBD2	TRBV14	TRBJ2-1	CASSQGRSGGLSSYNEQFF	TGTGCCAGCAGCCAAGGACGAAGCGGGGGGCTGAGCTCCTACAATGAGCAGTTCTTC
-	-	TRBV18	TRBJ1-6	CASSENPKKDLHF	TGTGCCAGCTCAGAAAACCCCAAGAAGGACCTCCACTTT
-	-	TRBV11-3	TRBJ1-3	CASSPPGHRGNTIYF	TGTGCCAGCAGCCCGCCGGGGCACCGTGGAAACACCATATATTTT
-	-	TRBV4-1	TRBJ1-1	CASSQVRGARTTEAFF	TGCGCCAGCAGCCAAGTTCGGGGGGCTCGAACGACTGAAGCTTTCTTT
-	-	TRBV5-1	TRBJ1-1	CASSLFGGGGTEAFF	TGCGCCAGCAGCTTGTTCGGGGGCGGAGGCACTGAAGCTTTCTTT
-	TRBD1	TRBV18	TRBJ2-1	CASSRPTGDEHNEQFF	TGTGCCAGCTCACGTCCAACAGGGGATGAGCACAATGAGCAGTTCTTC
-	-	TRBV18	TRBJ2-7	CASSPESGGVEQYF	TGTGCCAGCTCACCAGAATCGGGGGGCGTCGAGCAGTACTTC
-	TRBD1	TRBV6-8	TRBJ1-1	CASSYGGQGAGTEAFF	TGTGCCAGCAGTTACGGAGGACAGGGGGCCGGGACTGAAGCTTTCTTT
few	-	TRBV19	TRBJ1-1	CASSIEGDTEAFF	TGTGCCAGTAGTATTGAGGGCGACACTGAAGCTTTCTTT
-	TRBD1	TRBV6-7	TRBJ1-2	CASSDGTGYGYTF	TGTGCCAGCAGTGACGGGACAGGGTATGGCTACACCTTC
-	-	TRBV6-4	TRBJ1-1	CASSYWGEAFF	TGTGCCAGCAGTTACTGGGGAGAAGCTTTCTTT
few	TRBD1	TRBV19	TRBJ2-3	CASRTGQGTDTQYF	TGTGCCAGTAGGACGGGACAGGGAACAGATACGCAGTATTTT
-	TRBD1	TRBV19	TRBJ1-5	CASSIPGTGGNQPQHF	TGTGCCAGTAGTATACCCGGGACAGGGGGCAATCAGCCCCAGCATTTT
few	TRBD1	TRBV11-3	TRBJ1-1	CASDRQGSNTEAFF	TGTGCCAGCGACCGACAGGGTTCGAACACTGAAGCTTTCTTT
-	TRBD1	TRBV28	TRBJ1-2	CASTHSTRGQGGGYTF	TGTGCCAGCACCCATTCCACCCGGGGACAGGGCGGCGGCTACACCTTC
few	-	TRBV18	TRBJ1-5	CASSPRGNSNQPQHF	TGTGCCAGCTCACCGAGAGGTAATAGCAATCAGCCCCAGCATTTT
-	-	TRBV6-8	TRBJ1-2	CASSYEWGLGYTF	TGTGCCAGCAGTTATGAGTGGGGGCTTGGCTACACCTTC
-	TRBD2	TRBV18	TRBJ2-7	CASSPRSGGPYEQYF	TGTGCCAGCTCACCAAGAAGCGGGGGGCCCTACGAGCAGTACTTC
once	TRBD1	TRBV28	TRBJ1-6	CASSFWDRENSPLHF	TGTGCCAGCAGTTTCTGGGACAGGGAAAATTCACCCCTCCACTTT
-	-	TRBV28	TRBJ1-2	CASSSPRNYGYTF	TGTGCCAGCAGTTCCCCCCGTAACTATGGCTACACCTTC
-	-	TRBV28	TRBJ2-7	CASRGEGRTGSYEQYF	TGTGCCAGCAGGGGGGAGGGAAGGACAGGCTCCTACGAGCAGTACTTC
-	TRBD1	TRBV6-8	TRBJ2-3	CAVFDRGTDTQYF	TGTGCCGTCTTTGACAGGGGCACAGATACGCAGTATTTT
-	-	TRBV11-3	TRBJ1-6	CASSLSGRGGSPLHF	TGTGCCAGCAGCTTAAGTGGTAGGGGTGGTTCACCCCTCCACTTT
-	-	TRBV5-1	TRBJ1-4	CASSLGRIDNEKLFF	TGCGCCAGCAGCTTGGGTCGGATAGATAATGAAAAACTGTTTTTT
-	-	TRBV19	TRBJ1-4	CASSILQGREKLFF	TGTGCCAGTAGTATTCTACAGGGAAGGGAAAAACTGTTTTTT
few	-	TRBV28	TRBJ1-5	CASCMSNQPQHF	TGTGCCAGCTGCATGAGCAATCAGCCCCAGCATTTT
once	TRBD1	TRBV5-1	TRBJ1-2	CASSLGRTGVNYGYTF	TGCGCCAGCAGCTTGGGTAGGACAGGAGTCAACTATGGCTACACCTTC
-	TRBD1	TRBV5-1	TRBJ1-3	CASSLTQGAGNTIYF	TGCGCCAGCAGCCTAACACAGGGGGCCGGAAACACCATATATTTT
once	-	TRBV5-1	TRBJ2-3	CASSLSEVIADTQYF	TGCGCCAGCAGCCTCAGCGAGGTAATTGCAGATACGCAGTATTTT
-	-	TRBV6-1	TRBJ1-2	CASSEAGRLNYGYTF	TGTGCCAGCAGTGAAGCGGGCAGGCTGAACTATGGCTACACCTTC
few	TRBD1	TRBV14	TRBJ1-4	CASSQTGNNEKLFF	TGTGCCAGCAGCCAGACAGGGAACAATGAAAAACTGTTTTTT
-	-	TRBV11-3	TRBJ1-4	CASSLGSGTVNEKLFF	TGTGCCAGCAGCTTGGGCTCCGGGACCGTAAATGAAAAACTGTTTTTT
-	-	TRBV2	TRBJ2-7	CASSAVRYEQYF	TGTGCCAGCAGTGCAGTTCGCTACGAGCAGTACTTC